The clone carrying this T cell receptor (beta chain) came up once. PCR employed 60 Vbeta and 13 Jbeta primers. Only in-frame clones appear in the TCRdb table, and some are missing; sequencing was by immunoSEQ multiplex PCR. The sample has approximately 210,000 clones; 85% to 90% are singletons. This specimen belongs to a study of cytomegalovirus exposure and HLA in healthy donors. Trimming took 0 bases from V and 4 from J; bases not matched to a gene: 2. This CDR3 is 14 amino acids long. Looked up from germline, CDR1 is MNHEY and CDR2 is SVGAGI. The sample comprised PBMCs. The clonotype was recovered from a woman aged 18-29 years in good health and CMV-seronegative. The genes are TRBV6-5 and TRBJ1-1; 7 positions match TRBD1. The CDR3 nucleotides read TGTGCCAGCAGTTACTCGACAGGGAGCACTGAAGCTTTCTTT. Protein product: CASSYSTGSTEAFF.